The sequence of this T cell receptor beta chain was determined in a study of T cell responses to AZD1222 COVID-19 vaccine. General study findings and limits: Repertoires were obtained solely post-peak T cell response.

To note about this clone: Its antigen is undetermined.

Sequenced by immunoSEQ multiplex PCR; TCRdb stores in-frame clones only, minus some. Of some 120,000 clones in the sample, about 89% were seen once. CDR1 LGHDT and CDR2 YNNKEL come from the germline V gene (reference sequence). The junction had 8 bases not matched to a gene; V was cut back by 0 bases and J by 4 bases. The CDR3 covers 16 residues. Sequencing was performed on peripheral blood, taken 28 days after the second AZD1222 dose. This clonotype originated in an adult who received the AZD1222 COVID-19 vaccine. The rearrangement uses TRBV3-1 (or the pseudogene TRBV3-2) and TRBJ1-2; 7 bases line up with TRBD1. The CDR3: CASSQDGGQSFYGYTF. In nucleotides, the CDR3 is TGTGCCAGCAGCCAAGATGGGGGACAGTCTTTCTATGGCTACACCTTC.